The T cell receptor beta chain described here comes from a study of blood T cell repertoires in COVID-19. The data were produced by immunoSEQ multiplex PCR, yet TCRdb's version contains in-frame clones alone and is incomplete. The table lists roughly 250,000 clones, over 75% of them singletons, with under 2.5% in the top ten. V was cut by 0 bases and J by 4 bases, with 12 bases left in between. In germline, CDR1 is SGHTA, CDR2 FQGNSA. The CDR3 is made up of 15 amino acids. Input material: peripheral blood. This receptor was identified in a woman aged 40 to 55 who had recovered from COVID-19. The rearrangement joins TRBV7-2 to TRBJ1-2; possible D gene TRBD1, 6 bases. Here the CDR3 reads CASSLANREIYGYTF. Here the CDR3 DNA reads TGTGCCAGCAGCTTAGCTAACAGGGAAATCTATGGCTACACCTTC.